A single sample is the source of the 2 T cell receptor beta chains below, sequenced in a study of blood T cell repertoires in COVID-19. TCRdb's table, derived via immunoSEQ multiplex PCR, lists solely in-frame clones and lacks some. The sample includes tens of thousands of clones, 75% to 80% of them seen just once. The source material was peripheral blood. The origin of the receptors is a man in his 70s with COVID-19, enrolled during active disease.

The chain uses TRBV11-2 and TRBJ1-3, with 7 bases lining up with TRBD1. Germline lookup yields CDR1 SGHAT and CDR2 FQNNGV. The CDR3 covers 12 residues. J gave up 7 bases and V 10 bases, and 7 bases lay outside the gene matches. CDR3 residues: CATGTVGNTIYF. CDR3 DNA: TGTGCCACCGGGACAGTCGGCAACACCATATATTTT.

The chain is built from TRBV28 and TRBJ2-7; D is unclear. Trimming cost V 4 bases and J 4 bases, with 5 bases left between them. Germline V gene data show CDR1 as MDHEN and CDR2 as SYDVKM. The CDR3 runs to 11 residues. The DNA of the CDR3 is TGTGCCAGCAGTTCCTCGTACGAGCAGTACTTC. Translation gives CASSSSYEQYF.